This TCR beta chain was sequenced during a study of blood T cell repertoires in COVID-19 (dated by TCRdb to about 2020). Concerning the study at large: The collaborator samples originated in the United States, Italy and Spain and spanned the acute and convalescent phases of COVID-19. Where available, HLA class I and class II types were taken from metadata supplied by the sample provider and were not determined by assay-based typing. Samples came from the ongoing ImmuneRACE study (first 160 participants) plus 1,254 subjects from 6 global collaborators. The repertoires were released in a freely available public database meant as a resource for research on the immune response to SARS-CoV-2. Subjects who had been exposed to COVID-19, were actively infected with it, or had recovered from it provided the deeply sampled blood TCRbeta repertoires that made up the dataset. Sample metadata almost always included a de-identified subject ID, COVID-19 status, age in years and sex. The material from the prospective study consisted of cDNA or gDNA derived from T cells, B-cell-depleted T cells, or PBMCs.

The paper as a whole reports these results and caveats: How much clinical and demographic metadata was included differed by source and by participant, and the metadata was provided uncurated.

On this clone itself: No cognate antigen has been identified for it. Per-nucleotide qualities are absent, and no much larger clonotype sits a single base away.

Each collaborating institution followed its own protocols to collect whole blood in K2EDTA tubes. For TCRbeta analysis, collaborator samples were shipped as frozen whole blood, as isolated PBMCs, or as DNA extracted from either sample type. TCRbeta CDR3 regions were amplified from genomic DNA by means of the immunoSEQ Assay, a bias-controlled multiplex PCR. The published analysis was carried out like this. Nucleated cell counts per sample were estimated from amplification of reference gene primers within the assay. To quantify the absolute abundance of each unique TCRbeta CDR3 rearrangement, sequence reads were collapsed and filtered. Productive Simpson clonality was computed per sample as the square root of Simpson's diversity index over productive rearrangements. The source is immuneACCESS, and TCRdb retained only in-frame sequences with V and J called. Part of the clones is not carried over; for the studies checked, unresolved V genes explain less than half of this, and the remainder is unexplained. D and trimming come from the DNA, and the V and J calls and clone size come from that table. This sample gives 120,000 to 150,000 clones in total; about 88% of them show up just once. The ten largest clones capture 2.6% of the sample.

The TCR originated in a human donor with acute or convalescent COVID-19. The donor label of this sample is uncertain. Source material: peripheral blood.

The nucleotide sequence reads TGTGCCAGCAGCGCAGGTAGCGGGGCCACGCAGTATTTT. Its coded protein is CASSAGSGATQYF. The chain links TRBV6-2 or TRBV6-3 with TRBJ2-3; 8 junctional bases match TRBD2. Based on the germline V gene, the CDR1 and CDR2 sequences are MNHEY and SVGEGT. Counted from cysteine to phenylalanine, this CDR3 has 13 amino acids. Only the CDR3 DNA stays, 39 bases, in frame from base 1. Clipping removes 6 bases from V and 9 bases from J, with 8 as the unmatched junction base count.